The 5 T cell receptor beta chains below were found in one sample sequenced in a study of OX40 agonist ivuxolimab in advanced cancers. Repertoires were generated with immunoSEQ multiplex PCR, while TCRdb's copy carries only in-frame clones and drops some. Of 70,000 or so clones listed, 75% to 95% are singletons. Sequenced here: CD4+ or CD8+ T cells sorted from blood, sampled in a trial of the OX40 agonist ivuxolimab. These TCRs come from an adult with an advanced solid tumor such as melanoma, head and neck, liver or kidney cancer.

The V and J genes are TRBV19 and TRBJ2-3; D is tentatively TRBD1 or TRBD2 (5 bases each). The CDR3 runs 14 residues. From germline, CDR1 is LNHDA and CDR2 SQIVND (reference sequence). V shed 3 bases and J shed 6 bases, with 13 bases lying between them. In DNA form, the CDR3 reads TGTGCCAGTAGTATCCCCGGGACCGCCGATACGCAGTATTTT. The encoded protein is CASSIPGTADTQYF.

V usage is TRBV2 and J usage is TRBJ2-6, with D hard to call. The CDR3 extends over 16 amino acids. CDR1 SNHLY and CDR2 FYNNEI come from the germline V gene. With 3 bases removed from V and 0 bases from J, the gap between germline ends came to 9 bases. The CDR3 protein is CASSDGRLSGANVLTF. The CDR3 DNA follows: TGTGCCAGCAGTGATGGACGGCTCTCTGGGGCCAACGTCCTGACTTTC.

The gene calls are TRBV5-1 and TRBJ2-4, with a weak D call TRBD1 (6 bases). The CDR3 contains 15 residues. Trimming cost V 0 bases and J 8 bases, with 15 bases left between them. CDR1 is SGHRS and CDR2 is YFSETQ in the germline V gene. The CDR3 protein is CASSLAGTNGDIQYF. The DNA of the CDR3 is TGCGCCAGCAGCTTGGCCGGGACAAACGGGGACATTCAGTACTTC. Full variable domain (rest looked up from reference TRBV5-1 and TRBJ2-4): KAGVTQTPRYLIKTRGQQVTLSCSPISGHRSVSWYQQTPGQGLQFLFEYFSETQRNKGNFPGRFSGRQFSNSRSEMNVSTLELGDSALYLCASSLAGTNGDIQYFGAGTRLSVL.

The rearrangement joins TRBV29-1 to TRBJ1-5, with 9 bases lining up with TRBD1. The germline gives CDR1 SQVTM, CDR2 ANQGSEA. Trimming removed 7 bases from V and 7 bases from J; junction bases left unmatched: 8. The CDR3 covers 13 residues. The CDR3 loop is CSGTQGADQPQHF. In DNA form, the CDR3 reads TGCAGCGGTACACAGGGGGCTGACCAGCCCCAGCATTTT.

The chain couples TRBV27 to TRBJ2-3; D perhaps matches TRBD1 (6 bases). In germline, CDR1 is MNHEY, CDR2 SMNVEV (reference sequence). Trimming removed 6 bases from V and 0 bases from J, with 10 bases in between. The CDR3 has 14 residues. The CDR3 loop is CASRQGYSTDTQYF. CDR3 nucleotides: TGTGCCAGCAGACAGGGCTACAGCACAGATACGCAGTATTTT.